The rows below give T cell receptor beta chains drawn from one sample of a study of identical twins. TCRdb re-called the 5' RACE reads through MiXCR, storing one row per CDR3 protein. The profile shows roughly 1.6 million distinct CDR3 sequences, 25% to 35% of them singletons. The sample was cord blood. The receptors were gathered from a newborn girl in good health. CDR3s include the opening cysteine and the closing phenylalanine or tryptophan. D genes are given only for firm matches. The listing skips clone size in some rows; elsewhere it reads once, few, many or a size class.

j_call,d_call,v_call,clone_size,cdr3_length,cdr3_nt,cdr3_aa
TRBJ1-2,.,TRBV25-1,.,13,TGTGCCAGCAGTCACAGCCGTGACTATGGCTACACCTTC,CASSHSRDYGYTF
TRBJ1-2,TRBD1,TRBV5-1,.,13,TGCGCCAGCAGCCGGGGACAGAACTATGGCCACACCTTC,CASSRGQNYGHTF
TRBJ1-4,.,TRBV3-1,.,14,TGTGCCAGCAGCCTGCGGTACACTAATGAAAAACTGTTTTTT,CASSLRYTNEKLFF
TRBJ1-2,TRBD1,TRBV13,few,15,TGTGCCAGCACCACGGGGACAGGGGGTAGCTATGGCTACACCTTC,CASTTGTGGSYGYTF
TRBJ2-1,TRBD2,TRBV20-1,few,14,TGCAGTGCTCAAGCGGGATGGGGTAGGGATGAGCAGTTCTTC,CSAQAGWGRDEQFF
TRBJ2-7,.,TRBV12-1,few,15,TGTGCCAGCTCGAAACCCGGGACTGAAACCTACGAGCAGTACTTC,CASSKPGTETYEQYF
TRBJ2-1,.,TRBV28,.,14,TGTGCCAGCAGTAACGCCCAGAACTACAATGAGCAGTTCTTC,CASSNAQNYNEQFF
TRBJ2-3,.,TRBV2,few,13,TGTGCCAGCAGTTCCGCGGCCCCAGATACGCAGTATTTT,CASSSAAPDTQYF
TRBJ1-2,TRBD1,TRBV27,.,13,TGTGCCAGCAGATTCTCAGGGGGCGAGGGCTACACCTTC,CASRFSGGEGYTF
TRBJ2-2,TRBD1,TRBV6-6,.,14,TGTGCCAGCAGGGGACAGGGACAGACCGGGGAGCTGTTTTTT,CASRGQGQTGELFF
TRBJ2-7,.,TRBV25-1,.,16,TGTGCCAGCAGTGAACTCCCAGGGAGGAACTACAATGAGCAGTACTTC,CASSELPGRNYNEQYF
TRBJ2-1,TRBD1,TRBV6-5,few,17,TGTGCCAGCAGTAACTCACAGGGGGCGGTTTCCCACAATGAGCAGTTCTTC,CASSNSQGAVSHNEQFF
TRBJ2-6,.,TRBV11-2,few,17,TGTGCCAGCAGCTTAGTGCCAGGAGGCTCTGGGGCCAACGTCCTGACTTTC,CASSLVPGGSGANVLTF
TRBJ2-5,.,TRBV2,.,16,TGTGCCAGCAGTGAGTGGGTCCCGGGGAGACAAGAGACCCAGTACTTC,CASSEWVPGRQETQYF
TRBJ2-1,TRBD2,TRBV4-2,many,13,TGTGCCAGCAGCCAAGACGGGGGGAATGAGCAGTTCTTC,CASSQDGGNEQFF
TRBJ2-3,TRBD2,TRBV5-1,.,15,TGCGCCAGCAGCTTGCCGCGGGGGGGCACTTATACGCAGTATTTT,CASSLPRGGTYTQYF
TRBJ2-7,.,TRBV18,few,14,TGTGCCAGCTCGCCAACGCTAGCGAGGGTCGAGCAGTACTTC,CASSPTLARVEQYF
TRBJ2-3,.,TRBV12-3/TRBV12-4,.,13,TGTGCCAGCAGTTTGTTCGCTCCAGATACGCAGTATTTT,CASSLFAPDTQYF
TRBJ1-2,TRBD1,TRBV27,few,14,TGTGCCAGCAGAACCGGGACAGGGTTTAATGGCTACACCTTC,CASRTGTGFNGYTF
TRBJ2-1,TRBD2,TRBV6-1,few,18,TGTGCCAGCAGCCGCCCGATTTTAACGGGAGGGCCAAAAAATGAGCAGTTCTTC,CASSRPILTGGPKNEQFF
TRBJ1-5,.,TRBV28,.,15,TGTGCCAGCGAGAGCCCGGCGAGGGGAAATCAGCCCCAGCATTTT,CASESPARGNQPQHF
TRBJ1-2,.,TRBV25-1,.,15,TGTGCCAGCAGTGATTGGAGTTGGGAGGTTAAAGGCTACACCTTC,CASSDWSWEVKGYTF
TRBJ1-4,TRBD1,TRBV5-1,once,16,TGCGCCGGCAGCTTGGGAACAGGGGCGGGAAATGAAAAACTGTTTTTT,CAGSLGTGAGNEKLFF
TRBJ1-2,.,TRBV15,.,16,TGTGCCACCTTAAGCAGGGTATCACAGGCGCCATCTGGCTACACCTTC,CATLSRVSQAPSGYTF
TRBJ2-1,TRBD1,TRBV7-9,.,17,TGTGCCAGCAGCACCGGGACAGGGGCCCCTACAAGCAATGAGCAGTTCTTC,CASSTGTGAPTSNEQFF
TRBJ2-1,.,TRBV25-1,few,15,TGTGCCAGCACTCGGGACTTTAGCTCCTACAATGAGCAGTTCTTC,CASTRDFSSYNEQFF
TRBJ1-2,.,TRBV12-3/TRBV12-4,.,17,TGTGCCAGCAGGCCTAAGGTGGCGGAGTCCCCAAACTATGGCTACACCTTC,CASRPKVAESPNYGYTF
TRBJ2-5,.,TRBV4-1,.,16,TGCGCCAGCAGCCCAATTAGTGGTGGGAACCAAGAGACCCAGTACTTC,CASSPISGGNQETQYF
TRBJ2-7,.,TRBV28,.,15,TGTGCCAGCAGGGAGGGGGGCACGGGGTCCTACGAGCAGTACTTC,CASREGGTGSYEQYF
TRBJ2-7,TRBD2,TRBV6-5,.,17,TGTGCCAGCAGTTACTTGAGGACTAGCGGAGACTACAATGAGCAGTACTTC,CASSYLRTSGDYNEQYF
TRBJ1-4,.,TRBV20-1,.,13,TGCAGTGCTAGTCCACGGAAAAATGAAAAACTGTTTTTT,CSASPRKNEKLFF
TRBJ1-2,TRBD1,TRBV28,.,11,TGTGCCAGCAGTCCCCAGACAGGGGAAACCTTC,CASSPQTGETF
TRBJ2-1,TRBD1,TRBV5-1,.,14,TGCGCCAGCAGCTTCGAGGGGGCGAGGAATGAGCAGTTCTTC,CASSFEGARNEQFF
TRBJ2-3,.,TRBV10-3,.,14,TGTGCCATCAGTGAGTCCCAGAAGGCAGATACGCAGTATTTT,CAISESQKADTQYF
TRBJ2-7,TRBD1,TRBV5-1,.,19,TGCGCCAGCAGCTTGAACAGGGACAGGGGGCCTAGCGGGCCCTACGAGCAGTACTTC,CASSLNRDRGPSGPYEQYF
TRBJ1-6,.,TRBV5-1,.,15,TGCGCCAGCAGCTTCGAGGGGAGGGTCAATTCACCCCTCCACTTT,CASSFEGRVNSPLHF
TRBJ2-7,TRBD2,TRBV6-2/TRBV6-3,.,15,TGTGCCAGCAGTAACCGACTAGCGGGGAGCTACGAGCAGTACTTC,CASSNRLAGSYEQYF
TRBJ2-5,.,TRBV5-1,.,12,TGCGCCAGCAGCTTGGGGCAAGAGACCCGGTACTTC,CASSLGQETRYF
TRBJ2-3,.,TRBV18,few,15,TGTGCCAGCTCGCCATTAGGGGAACTCACAGATACGCAGTATTTT,CASSPLGELTDTQYF
TRBJ2-7,TRBD1,TRBV28,.,15,TGTGCCAGCAGTTTCGTTCCGGGACAGTCCTACGAGCAGTACTTC,CASSFVPGQSYEQYF
TRBJ1-5,.,TRBV5-4,few,12,TGTGCCACCACGATTAGCAATCAGCCCCAGCATTTT,CATTISNQPQHF
TRBJ1-2,TRBD1,TRBV28,few,15,TGTGCCAGCACCCCCCGGGGACAGGGGAACTATGGCTACACCTTC,CASTPRGQGNYGYTF
TRBJ1-5,.,TRBV20-1,.,15,TGCAGTGCTAGAAACCCTAGCCGGCGCAATCAGCCCCAGCATTTT,CSARNPSRRNQPQHF